Listed below are T cell receptor beta chains from one sample, sequenced in a study of OX40 agonist ivuxolimab in advanced cancers. Here immunoSEQ multiplex PCR was the method, and the copy in TCRdb shows in-frame clones only, minus some. The profile shows 80,000 to 100,000 clones, about 90% of them singletons. The sample consisted of CD4+ or CD8+ T cells sorted from blood, taken in a trial of the OX40 agonist ivuxolimab. The receptors were sampled from an adult with an advanced solid tumor such as melanoma, head and neck, liver or kidney cancer. The CDR3 runs from the conserved cysteine through the conserved F or W. Fields, in order: clone size, V gene, CDR3 length, J gene, D gene, CDR3 DNA, CDR3 protein. D genes are given only for firm matches. Some rows mark clone size as missing; the rest say once, few, many or name a class of expanded clone.

abundance: .
v_gene: TRBV19
len: 17
j_gene: TRBJ1-2
d_gene: TRBD1
CDR3nt: TGTGCCAGTAGTATCACCCGGACAGGGGGCGCGGACTATGGCTACACCTTC
CDR3aa: CASSITRTGGADYGYTF

abundance: .
v_gene: TRBV14
len: 13
j_gene: TRBJ2-5
d_gene: TRBD1
CDR3nt: TGTGCCAGCAGCCCGGACAGGAGGGAGACCCAGTACTTC
CDR3aa: CASSPDRRETQYF

abundance: .
v_gene: TRBV7-3
len: 13
j_gene: TRBJ2-5
d_gene: .
CDR3nt: TGTGCCAGCAGGCGCCAGCAAGGGGAGACCCAGTACTTC
CDR3aa: CASRRQQGETQYF

abundance: .
v_gene: TRBV12-5
len: 14
j_gene: TRBJ2-7
d_gene: TRBD1
CDR3nt: TGTGCTAGTGCCCCGGGACAGGGGGCCTACGAGCAGTACTTC
CDR3aa: CASAPGQGAYEQYF

abundance: once
v_gene: TRBV1
len: 12
j_gene: TRBJ2-1
d_gene: .
CDR3nt: TGCACCGGGACTCGGCCATACATTGAGCAGTTCTTC
CDR3aa: CTGTRPYIEQFF

abundance: .
v_gene: TRBV10-3
len: 16
j_gene: TRBJ1-3
d_gene: .
CDR3nt: TGTGCCACTAGCTTTGAGGGACCAGGGCCTGGAAACACCATATATTTT
CDR3aa: CATSFEGPGPGNTIYF

abundance: once
v_gene: TRBV19
len: 15
j_gene: TRBJ1-3
d_gene: .
CDR3nt: TGTGCCAGTAGTATAGGACAGAGCTCTGGAAACACCATATATTTT
CDR3aa: CASSIGQSSGNTIYF

abundance: .
v_gene: TRBV28
len: 14
j_gene: TRBJ2-7
d_gene: TRBD1
CDR3nt: TGTGCCGGAGGGCGCCGGGACAGGGTTTACGAGCAGTACTTC
CDR3aa: CAGGRRDRVYEQYF

abundance: .
v_gene: TRBV6-5
len: 15
j_gene: TRBJ2-7
d_gene: TRBD1
CDR3nt: TGTGCCAGCAGGCCTGGAGGACAGGGTACATACGAGCAGTACTTC
CDR3aa: CASRPGGQGTYEQYF

abundance: .
v_gene: TRBV1
len: 19
j_gene: TRBJ2-3
d_gene: .
CDR3nt: TGCACCAGCAGCCTTGAACGGGCTGGGGCGGTACTTAGCACAGATACGCAGTATTTT
CDR3aa: CTSSLERAGAVLSTDTQYF

abundance: .
v_gene: TRBV19
len: 13
j_gene: TRBJ2-5
d_gene: .
CDR3nt: TGTGCCAGTAGCGGGGCGAGCCAAGAGACCCAGTACTTC
CDR3aa: CASSGASQETQYF

abundance: .
v_gene: TRBV7-2
len: 15
j_gene: TRBJ2-5
d_gene: TRBD1
CDR3nt: TGTGCCAGCAGCTTTTCGGGACAGAAACAAGAGACCCAGTACTTC
CDR3aa: CASSFSGQKQETQYF

abundance: .
v_gene: TRBV11-1
len: 14
j_gene: TRBJ1-1
d_gene: .
CDR3nt: TGTGCCAGCAGCTCCCAGGGGAGAAGGGGTGAAGCTTTCTTT
CDR3aa: CASSSQGRRGEAFF

abundance: .
v_gene: TRBV7-2
len: 13
j_gene: TRBJ1-5
d_gene: .
CDR3nt: TGTGCCAGCACTGCCCGGGTCAATCAGCCCCAGCATTTT
CDR3aa: CASTARVNQPQHF

abundance: .
v_gene: TRBV5-4
len: 14
j_gene: TRBJ2-5
d_gene: TRBD2
CDR3nt: TGTGCCAGCAGCTGGGCGGGGGGGGCGGAGACCCAGTACTTC
CDR3aa: CASSWAGGAETQYF

abundance: .
v_gene: TRBV10-3
len: 16
j_gene: TRBJ1-2
d_gene: .
CDR3nt: TGTGCCATCAGTGAGTTAAGCGGCCCAGGTTCCTATGGCTACACCTTC
CDR3aa: CAISELSGPGSYGYTF

abundance: .
v_gene: TRBV30
len: 12
j_gene: TRBJ2-7
d_gene: .
CDR3nt: TGTGCCTGGAGCTCGGGCGGAAGTGAGCAGTACTTC
CDR3aa: CAWSSGGSEQYF

abundance: .
v_gene: TRBV28
len: 14
j_gene: TRBJ2-1
d_gene: .
CDR3nt: TGTGCCAGCGTGAGCCCTACACCCTACAATGAGCAGTTCTTC
CDR3aa: CASVSPTPYNEQFF

abundance: few
v_gene: TRBV7-2
len: 14
j_gene: TRBJ1-5
d_gene: .
CDR3nt: TGTGCCAGCAGCTTAGGGCAGGGTGTGAAGCCCCAGCATTTT
CDR3aa: CASSLGQGVKPQHF

abundance: .
v_gene: TRBV6-6
len: 11
j_gene: TRBJ1-5
d_gene: .
CDR3nt: TGTGCCAGCATCCCCCCGATGCCCCAGCATTTT
CDR3aa: CASIPPMPQHF

abundance: .
v_gene: TRBV6-4
len: 14
j_gene: TRBJ1-6
d_gene: .
CDR3nt: TGTGCCAGCCGTGTGAGAGTTGATAATTCACCCCTCCACTTT
CDR3aa: CASRVRVDNSPLHF